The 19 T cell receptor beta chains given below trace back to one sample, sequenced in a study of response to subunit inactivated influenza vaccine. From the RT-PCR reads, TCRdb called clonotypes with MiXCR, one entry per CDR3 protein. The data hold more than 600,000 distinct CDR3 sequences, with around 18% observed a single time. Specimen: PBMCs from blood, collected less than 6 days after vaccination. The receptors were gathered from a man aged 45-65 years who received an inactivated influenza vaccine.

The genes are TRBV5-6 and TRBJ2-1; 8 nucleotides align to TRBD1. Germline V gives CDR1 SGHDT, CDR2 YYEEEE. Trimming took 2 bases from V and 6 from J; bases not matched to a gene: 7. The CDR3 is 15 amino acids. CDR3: CASSFRGLRSNEQFF. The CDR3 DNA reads TGTGCCAGCAGCTTCAGGGGGCTTCGTAGCAATGAGCAGTTCTTC.

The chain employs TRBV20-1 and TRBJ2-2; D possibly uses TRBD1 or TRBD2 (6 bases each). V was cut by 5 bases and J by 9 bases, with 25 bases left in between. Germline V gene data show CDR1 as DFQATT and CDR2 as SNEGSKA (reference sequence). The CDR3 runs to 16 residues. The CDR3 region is CSAPLLGGHTNRELFF. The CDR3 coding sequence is TGCAGTGCTCCCCTCCTGGGGGGACATACGAACAGGGAGCTGTTTTTT.

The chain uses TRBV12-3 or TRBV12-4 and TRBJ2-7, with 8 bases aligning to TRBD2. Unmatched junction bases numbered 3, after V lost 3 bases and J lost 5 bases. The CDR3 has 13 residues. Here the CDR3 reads CASSFSGSNEQYF. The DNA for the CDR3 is TGTGCCAGCAGTTTCAGCGGGAGTAACGAGCAGTACTTC.

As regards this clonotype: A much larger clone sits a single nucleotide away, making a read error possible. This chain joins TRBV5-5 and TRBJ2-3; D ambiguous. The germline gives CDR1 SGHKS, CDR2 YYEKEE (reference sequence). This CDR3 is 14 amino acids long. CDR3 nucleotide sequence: TGTGCCAGCAGCACCTTCCGGCTCACAGAAACGCAGTATTTT. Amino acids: CASSTFRLTETQYF.

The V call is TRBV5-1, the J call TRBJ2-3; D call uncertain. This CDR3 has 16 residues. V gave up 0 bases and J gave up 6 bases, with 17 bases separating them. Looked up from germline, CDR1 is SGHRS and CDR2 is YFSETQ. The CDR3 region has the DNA TGCGCCAGCAGCTTGGGTTCGCAGCCCGTCTGGGATACGCAGTATTTT. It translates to CASSLGSQPVWDTQYF.

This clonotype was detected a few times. In nucleotides, the CDR3 is TGTGCCAGCAGTTTTCTCAGCGGGGGGGCCAATGAGCAGTTCTTC. It specifies CASSFLSGGANEQFF. The rearrangement links TRBV12-3 or TRBV12-4 to TRBJ2-1; 10 nucleotides agree with TRBD2. The CDR3 extends over 15 amino acids. J lost 6 bases, V lost 3 bases, and 5 bases had no gene match.

The CDR3 protein is CASSNTGGGEQYF. For the CDR3, the DNA is TGTGCCAGCAGTAACACAGGAGGAGGGGAGCAGTACTTC. V and J are TRBV12-3 or TRBV12-4 and TRBJ2-7; D is perhaps TRBD2 (6 bases). The CDR3 runs to 13 residues. The V end lost 5 bases, the J end lost 7 bases, and 15 bases lay between the germline ends.

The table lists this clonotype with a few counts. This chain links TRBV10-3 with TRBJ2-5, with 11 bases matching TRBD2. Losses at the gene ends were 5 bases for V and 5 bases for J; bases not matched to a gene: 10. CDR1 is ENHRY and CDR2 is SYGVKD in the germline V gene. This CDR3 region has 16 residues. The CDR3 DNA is TGTGCCATCAGTCCACAGAATAGCGGGGGGGCTGAGACCCAGTACTTC. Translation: CAISPQNSGGAETQYF.

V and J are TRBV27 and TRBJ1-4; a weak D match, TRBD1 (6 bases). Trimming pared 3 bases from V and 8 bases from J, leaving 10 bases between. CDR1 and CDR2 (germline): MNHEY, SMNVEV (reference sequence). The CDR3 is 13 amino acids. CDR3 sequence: CASSLMRGEKLFF. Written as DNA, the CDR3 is TGTGCCAGCAGTTTGATGAGGGGGGAAAAACTGTTTTTT.

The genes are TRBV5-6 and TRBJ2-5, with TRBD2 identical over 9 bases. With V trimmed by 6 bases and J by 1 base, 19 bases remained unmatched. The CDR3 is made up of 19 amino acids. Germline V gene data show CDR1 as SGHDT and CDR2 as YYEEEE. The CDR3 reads CASIPAAVGLAGSQETQYF. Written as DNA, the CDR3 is TGTGCCAGCATCCCTGCTGCCGTTGGTCTAGCGGGATCCCAAGAGACCCAGTACTTC.

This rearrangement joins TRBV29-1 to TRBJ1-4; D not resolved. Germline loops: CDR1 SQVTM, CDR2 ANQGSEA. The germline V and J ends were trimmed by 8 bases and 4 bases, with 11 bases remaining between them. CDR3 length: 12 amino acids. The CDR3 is CSIMRGNEKLFF. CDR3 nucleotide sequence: TGCAGCATAATGCGGGGTAATGAAAAACTGTTTTTT.

CDR3: CASSAPGRRISWSGANVLTF. CDR3 DNA: TGTGCCAGCAGCGCACCGGGACGTAGGATCTCGTGGTCTGGGGCCAACGTCCTGACTTTC. V gene TRBV11-2 combines with J gene TRBJ2-6, with D possibly being TRBD1 or TRBD2 (5 bases each). The CDR3 runs 20 residues. CDR1 and CDR2 (germline): SGHAT, FQNNGV. Trimming shortened V by 5 bases and J by 1 base, and 24 bases separated the two germline ends.

CDR3 loop: CASSQEAGGVYEQYF. CDR3 coding DNA: TGCGCCAGCAGCCAAGAGGCAGGGGGCGTTTACGAGCAGTACTTC. The chain joins TRBV4-3 to TRBJ2-7, with 8 bases matching TRBD1. Per the germline V gene, CDR1 is LGHNA and CDR2 is YSLEER. The CDR3 is 15 amino acids. The ends lost 0 bases at V and 4 bases at J; junction bases unmatched: 5.

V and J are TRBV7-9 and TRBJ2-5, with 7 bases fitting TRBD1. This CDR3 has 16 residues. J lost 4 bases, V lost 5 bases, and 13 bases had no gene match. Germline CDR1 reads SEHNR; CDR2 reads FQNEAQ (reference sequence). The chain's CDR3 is CASSQWTGRTLETQYF. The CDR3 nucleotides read TGTGCCAGCAGCCAATGGACAGGAAGGACCTTAGAGACCCAGTACTTC. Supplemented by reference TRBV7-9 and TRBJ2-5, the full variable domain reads DTGVSQNPRHKITKRGQNVTFRCDPISEHNRLYWYRQTLGQGPEFLTYFQNEAQLEKSRLLSDRFSAERPKGSFSTLEIQRTEQGDSAMYLCASSQWTGRTLETQYFGPGTRLLVL.

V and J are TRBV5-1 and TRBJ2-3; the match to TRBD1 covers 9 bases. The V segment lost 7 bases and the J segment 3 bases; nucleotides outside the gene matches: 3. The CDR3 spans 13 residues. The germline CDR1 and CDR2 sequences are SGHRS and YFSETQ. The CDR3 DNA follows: TGCGCCAGCGCGGGACAGGGTACAGATACGCAGTATTTT. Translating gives CASAGQGTDTQYF.

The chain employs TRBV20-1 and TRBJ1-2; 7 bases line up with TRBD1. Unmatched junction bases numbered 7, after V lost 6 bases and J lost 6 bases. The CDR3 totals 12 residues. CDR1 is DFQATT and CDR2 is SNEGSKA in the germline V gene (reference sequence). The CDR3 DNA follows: TGCAGTGCGTGGGAGGGGGCTGATGGCTACACCTTC. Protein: CSAWEGADGYTF.

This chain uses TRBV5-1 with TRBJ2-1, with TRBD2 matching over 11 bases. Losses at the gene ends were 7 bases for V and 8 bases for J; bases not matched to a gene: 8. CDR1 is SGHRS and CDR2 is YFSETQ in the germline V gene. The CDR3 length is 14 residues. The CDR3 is CASALAGVVHEQFF. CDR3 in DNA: TGCGCCAGCGCACTAGCGGGAGTTGTACATGAGCAGTTCTTC.

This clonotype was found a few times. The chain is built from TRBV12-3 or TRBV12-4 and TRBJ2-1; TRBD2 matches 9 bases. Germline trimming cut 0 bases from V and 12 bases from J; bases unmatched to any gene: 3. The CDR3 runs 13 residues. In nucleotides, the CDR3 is TGTGCCAGCAGTTTAGCGGGAGCGGGGGGGCAGTTCTTC. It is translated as CASSLAGAGGQFF.

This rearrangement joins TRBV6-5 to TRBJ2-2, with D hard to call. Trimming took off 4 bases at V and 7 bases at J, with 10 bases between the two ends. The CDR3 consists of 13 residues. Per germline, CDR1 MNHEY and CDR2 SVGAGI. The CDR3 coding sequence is TGTGCCAGCAGTTTCGAGTCTTTCGGGGAGCTGTTTTTT. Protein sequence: CASSFESFGELFF.